Listed here are 19 T cell receptor beta chains from one sample, sequenced in a study of T cells after posttransplantation cyclophosphamide. TCRdb's table, derived via immunoSEQ multiplex PCR, lists solely in-frame clones and lacks some. The profile covers more than 9,500 clones, none occurring a single time. Sequenced input: PBMCs. The origin of the receptors is a middle-aged woman in good health, CMV-negative, and a related stem cell transplant donor.

This clone appeared many times. The rearrangement links TRBV19 to TRBJ1-5; no clear D. The CDR3 totals 11 residues. Trimming pared 3 bases from V and 15 bases from J, leaving 12 bases between. The germline gives CDR1 LNHDA, CDR2 SQIVND (reference sequence). The CDR3 bases are TGTGCCAGTAGTATGGCGGGGAAGGTGCATTTT. Translated, it gives CASSMAGKVHF.

Many counts were recorded for this clone. The chain couples TRBV6-1 to TRBJ2-2, with D perhaps TRBD2 (6 bases). Trimming shortened V by 10 bases and J by 6 bases, and 15 bases separated the two germline ends. The CDR3 spans 13 residues. Germline values: CDR1 MNHNS, CDR2 SASEGT. The CDR3 DNA follows: TGTGCCACCCGAGGAGGGGTATCCGGGGAGCTGTTTTTT. This codes for CATRGGVSGELFF.

Sample share makes this clone large. This sequence joins TRBV27 and TRBJ2-3; 7 bases are shared with TRBD2. Trimming cost V 2 bases and J 6 bases; bases outside gene matches: 5. This CDR3 region has 14 residues. The germline CDR1 and CDR2 sequences are MNHEY and SMNVEV (reference sequence). CDR3 coding DNA: TGTGCCAGCAGTTTAAACGGGGGGAGGGATACGCAGTATTTT. Its translation is CASSLNGGRDTQYF.

This clone was counted ten times or more. CDR3 protein: CASSLDHRENTEAFF. The CDR3 DNA reads TGTGCCAGCAGCTTGGATCACAGGGAGAACACTGAAGCTTTCTTT. This sequence joins TRBV5-8 and TRBJ1-1; TRBD1 might be the D (6 bases). V was trimmed by 0 bases and J by 1 base, leaving 10 bases between them. CDR1 SGHTS and CDR2 YDEGEE come from the germline V gene. The CDR3 is 15 amino acids.

This clone was observed at least ten times. V usage is TRBV5-6 and J usage is TRBJ1-2; D might be TRBD1 (5 bases). The CDR3 is 15 amino acids. CDR1 and CDR2 (germline): SGHDT, YYEEEE. V was pared by 0 bases and J by 2 bases, with 11 bases between. The CDR3 protein is CASSLGTMGNYGYTF. In nucleotides, the CDR3 is TGTGCCAGCAGCTTGGGGACAATGGGGAACTATGGCTACACCTTC.

The chain couples TRBV5-1 to TRBJ2-3; 11 positions match TRBD2. CDR1 is SGHRS, CDR2 YFSETQ, per germline. The CDR3 has 15 amino acids. V was pared by 4 bases and J by 8 bases, with 9 bases of the junction left unmatched. DNA for the CDR3: TGCGCCAGCAGCCCCATAGCGGGGGGGGCCGGTACGCAGTATTTT. It translates to CASSPIAGGAGTQYF.

This clone occurred many times. The chain carries TRBV11-2 and TRBJ2-2; 8 nucleotides match TRBD1. CDR1 and CDR2 (germline): SGHAT, FQNNGV. With 5 bases clipped from V and 5 bases from J, the junction kept 7 bases outside the gene matches. The length of the CDR3 is 15 residues. CDR3 DNA: TGTGCCAGCAGCCCCCGACAGGGGAGAACCGGGGAGCTGTTTTTT. Translating it yields CASSPRQGRTGELFF. Variable domain in full (rest from reference TRBV11-2 and TRBJ2-2): EAGVAQSPRYKIIEKRQSVAFWCNPISGHATLYWYQQILGQGPKLLIQFQNNGVVDDSQLPKDRFSAERLKGVDSTLKIQPAKLEDSAVYLCASSPRQGRTGELFFGEGSRLTVL.

This clone was observed at least ten times. The chain uses TRBV19 and TRBJ1-4, with D hard to call. V lost 5 bases, J lost 3 bases, and 7 bases lay in between. The CDR3 length is 13 residues. Germline V CDR1 and CDR2: LNHDA, SQIVND (reference sequence). CDR3 sequence: CASSPRSNEKLFF. DNA of the CDR3: TGTGCCAGTAGTCCGAGGTCTAATGAAAAACTGTTTTTT.

The chain combines TRBV30 with TRBJ2-6, with D uncertain. V lost 5 bases to trimming and J lost 0 bases, with 20 bases between them. Germline V gives CDR1 GTSNPN, CDR2 SVGIG (reference sequence). The CDR3 runs 18 residues. CDR3 in DNA: TGTGCCTGGTCCTCGGGTGCCCTTGGAAACTCTGGGGCCAACGTCCTGACTTTC. It translates to CAWSSGALGNSGANVLTF.

This clone was seen many times. The V gene is TRBV2, the J gene TRBJ2-5; 7 bases align to TRBD2. CDR3 length equals 13 residues. Germline CDR1 and CDR2: SNHLY and FYNNEI. Trimming cost V 7 bases and J 9 bases; bases outside gene matches: 11. Here the CDR3 DNA reads TGTGCCAGCATCAACGGGGGGTTGGGGTCCCAGTACTTC. This gives the protein CASINGGLGSQYF.

At least ten counts were recorded for this clone. The V call is TRBV7-2, the J call TRBJ1-1, with 7 nucleotides matching TRBD1. Germline V gene sequence: CDR1 SGHTA, CDR2 FQGNSA. Trimming took 6 bases from V and 3 from J; bases not matched to a gene: 16. CDR3 length: 17 residues. CDR3 coding DNA: TGTGCCAGCAGACCACCTATATCGACAGGGCGGGACACTGAAGCTTTCTTT. Residues: CASRPPISTGRDTEAFF.

This clone was counted many times. The chain has TRBV19 and TRBJ2-1, with 9 positions matching TRBD2. Germline CDR1 reads LNHDA; CDR2 reads SQIVND (reference sequence). Unmatched junction bases numbered 8, after V lost 3 bases and J lost 5 bases. The CDR3 sequence is 16 residues long. The CDR3 DNA reads as TGTGCCAGTAGTATGCGGCGGGAGGGGGTAAACAATGAGCAGTTCTTC. Amino acid sequence: CASSMRREGVNNEQFF.

This clone was recorded many times. The chain employs TRBV2 and TRBJ2-5; TRBD1 matches 7 bases. V dropped 5 bases and J dropped 2; count of bases not matched to a gene: 8. Germline assignment: CDR1 SNHLY and CDR2 FYNNEI. The CDR3 loop spans 15 amino acids. The DNA of the CDR3 is TGTGCCAGCAGTCCTGACAGGGCGACGCAAGAGACCCAGTACTTC. Translating it yields CASSPDRATQETQYF.

This clone was counted many times. The chain recombines TRBV30 with TRBJ2-7; 7 bases are a match to TRBD2. This CDR3 contains 14 residues. Unmatched junction bases numbered 6, after V lost 0 bases and J lost 4 bases. Germline CDR1 reads GTSNPN; CDR2 reads SVGIG (reference sequence). As DNA, the CDR3 is TGTGCCTGGAGTGTACCGGGGGGAGGGTACGAGCAGTACTTC. Residues: CAWSVPGGGYEQYF.

This clone was detected ten times or more. V is TRBV30 and J is TRBJ1-3, with TRBD1 identical over 7 bases. This CDR3 spans 15 amino acids. V gave up 3 bases and J gave up 2 bases; unmatched junction bases: 7. CDR1 and CDR2 from the germline V gene are GTSNPN and SVGIG (reference sequence). CDR3 residues: CAWRSQGIPGNTIYF. CDR3 nucleotides: TGTGCCTGGAGGTCACAGGGGATCCCTGGAAACACCATATATTTT.

At least ten counts were recorded for this clone. The chain employs TRBV2 and TRBJ1-1; TRBD1 agrees at 7 bases. CDR3 length: 14 residues. Germline V gives CDR1 SNHLY, CDR2 FYNNEI. The junction had 1 base not matched to a gene; V was cut back by 2 bases and J by 1 base. CDR3 bases: TGTGCCAGCAGTGAACAGGGGGGGAACACTGAAGCTTTCTTT. Translation gives CASSEQGGNTEAFF.

This clone was observed at least ten times. The rearrangement links TRBV7-2 to TRBJ2-5; D is perhaps TRBD2 (5 bases). The CDR3 is made up of 16 amino acids. CDR1 is SGHTA and CDR2 is FQGNSA in the germline V gene. V lost 2 bases to trimming and J lost 5 bases, with 18 bases between them. Written as DNA, the CDR3 is TGTGCCAGCAGCTTAACTCCTAGCCCAATAAGGGAGACCCAGTACTTC. Encoded protein: CASSLTPSPIRETQYF.

This clone was picked up many times. CDR3 in amino acids: CASSPDRRNTIYF. In DNA, the CDR3 is TGTGCCAGCAGCCCCGACAGGCGGAACACCATATATTTT. The rearrangement joins TRBV7-2 to TRBJ1-3; maybe TRBD1 (6 bases). This CDR3 contains 13 residues. Germline V gene sequence: CDR1 SGHTA, CDR2 FQGNSA. Trimming removed 5 bases from V and 7 bases from J, with 12 bases in between.

This clone was recorded many times. The chain employs TRBV9 and TRBJ2-3; 11 bases match TRBD2. CDR1 is SGDLS and CDR2 is YYNGEE in the germline V gene. CDR3 length equals 16 residues. V dropped 0 bases and J dropped 5; count of bases not matched to a gene: 5. CDR3 sequence reads: CASSVDSGRAGDTQYF. The CDR3 nucleotides read TGTGCCAGCAGCGTAGATAGCGGGAGGGCCGGAGATACGCAGTATTTT.